The rows below give T cell receptor beta chains drawn from one sample of a study of read filtering for tumor transcriptome and immune sequencing. TCRdb reprocessed the reads via MiXCR and lists one record per CDR3 protein. Of over 45,000 distinct CDR3 sequences in the sample, roughly a fifth were seen once. Material: a population of CD138-negative cells sorted from bone marrow. The receptors shown here come from a donor over 35 with multiple myeloma. Both conserved end residues are part of each CDR3. D genes are given only for firm matches. Expanded clones get a size class; other rows say once, few or many, or leave the size out.

size: many
V: TRBV9
D: .
J: TRBJ2-3
CDR3: CASSDSHLHPAAADTQYF
DNA: TGTGCCAGCAGCGATAGCCACCTACACCCCGCGGCGGCAGATACGCAGTATTTT

size: many
V: TRBV12-3/TRBV12-4
D: .
J: TRBJ2-2
CDR3: CASSFLGNTGELFF
DNA: TGTGCCAGCAGTTTTCTGGGGAACACCGGGGAGCTGTTTTTT

size: many
V: TRBV7-2
D: TRBD1
J: TRBJ2-7
CDR3: CASSRSRDRRYEQYF
DNA: TGTGCCAGCAGCCGTAGCCGGGACAGGCGGTACGAGCAGTACTTC

size: many
V: TRBV9
D: TRBD2
J: TRBJ2-7
CDR3: CASSARDYGEEQYF
DNA: TGTGCCAGCAGCGCCCGGGACTATGGGGAGGAGCAGTACTTC

size: few
V: TRBV19
D: .
J: TRBJ2-1
CDR3: CASTRSSYNEQFF
DNA: TGTGCCAGTACACGGAGCTCCTACAATGAGCAGTTCTTC

size: .
V: TRBV30
D: .
J: TRBJ1-5
CDR3: CAWSTRAGQPQHF
DNA: TGTGCCTGGAGTACCCGCGCAGGGCAGCCCCAGCATTTT

size: many
V: TRBV20-1
D: .
J: TRBJ2-7
CDR3: CSAPAPTSYEQYF
DNA: TGCAGTGCTCCTGCTCCCACATCCTACGAGCAGTACTTC

size: many
V: TRBV29-1
D: TRBD2
J: TRBJ2-1
CDR3: CSVVGLAKPYNEQFF
DNA: TGCAGCGTGGTGGGACTAGCGAAACCCTACAATGAGCAGTTCTTC

size: many
V: TRBV5-1
D: TRBD1
J: TRBJ1-5
CDR3: CASSGDRGQPQHF
DNA: TGCGCCAGCAGTGGGGACAGGGGCCAGCCCCAGCATTTT

size: many
V: TRBV28
D: TRBD2
J: TRBJ2-7
CDR3: CASSLGSAGVPYEQYF
DNA: TGTGCCAGCAGTTTGGGTTCGGCGGGAGTCCCCTACGAGCAGTACTTC

size: many
V: TRBV4-1
D: .
J: TRBJ1-1
CDR3: CASSQVKPGIEAFF
DNA: TGCGCCAGCAGCCAAGTCAAGCCAGGGATTGAAGCTTTCTTT

size: many
V: TRBV7-9
D: .
J: TRBJ2-2
CDR3: CASSLRQPGELFF
DNA: TGTGCCAGCAGCTTGAGGCAGCCCGGGGAGCTGTTTTTT

size: few
V: TRBV20-1
D: .
J: TRBJ2-6
CDR3: CSAREGGLGANVLTF
DNA: TGCAGTGCTAGAGAGGGGGGCCTCGGGGCCAACGTCCTGACTTTC

size: few
V: TRBV6-4
D: TRBD2
J: TRBJ2-1
CDR3: CASSDAGGTGGEQFF
DNA: TGTGCCAGCAGTGACGCGGGGGGGACGGGCGGTGAGCAGTTCTTC

size: few
V: TRBV2
D: .
J: TRBJ1-4
CDR3: CASSLYREDEKLFF
DNA: TGTGCCAGCAGTTTGTACAGGGAGGATGAAAAACTGTTTTTT

size: few
V: TRBV4-2
D: .
J: TRBJ2-7
CDR3: CASSQEAALPYEQYF
DNA: TGTGCCAGCAGCCAAGAGGCCGCCCTGCCCTACGAGCAGTACTTC